Listed here are 26 T cell receptor beta chains from one sample, sequenced in a study of blood T cell repertoires in COVID-19 (dated by TCRdb to the early 2020s). Library creation used the immunoSEQ multiplex PCR assay. What TCRdb holds here is the immuneACCESS table cut down to in-frame rearrangements. Part of the clones is not present; checked against another copy, under half of the missing clones reflect an unresolved V gene, and the others are unexplained. The table for this sample lists about 140,000 clones; around 80% of them were counted only once. The ten largest clones add up to 5.2% of the sample. What was sequenced was PBMCs or T cells enriched from blood (not recorded which). These TCRs come from a man in his 70s who had been exposed to COVID-19.

The chain has TRBV5-1 and TRBJ1-1; weak D call: TRBD1 (5 bases). V lost 1 base and J 0 bases, leaving 10 bases between the germline ends. This CDR3 contains 15 residues. Germline V gene sequence: CDR1 SGHRS, CDR2 YFSETQ. In DNA form, the CDR3 reads TGCGCCAGCAGCTTGTCCCAGGGCATGAACACTGAAGCTTTCTTT. This gives the protein CASSLSQGMNTEAFF.

The rearrangement uses TRBV3-1 (or the pseudogene TRBV3-2) and TRBJ2-1; D may be TRBD2 (6 bases). Looked up from germline, CDR1 is LGHDT and CDR2 is YNNKEL (reference sequence). CDR3 length: 12 residues. Trimming cost V 11 bases and J 7 bases, with 15 bases left between them. This CDR3 is CAALGRGNEQFF. The CDR3 nucleotides are TGTGCCGCCCTCGGGAGAGGGAATGAGCAGTTCTTC.

The chain combines TRBV3-1 (or the pseudogene TRBV3-2) with TRBJ1-5; TRBD1 is a possible D gene (6 bases). The CDR3 contains 15 residues. The germline V gene has CDR1 LGHDT and CDR2 YNNKEL (reference sequence). V dropped 5 bases and J dropped 4 bases, with 15 bases sitting between them. CDR3 in DNA: TGTGCCAGCAGCAGAACGACAGGAACAAATCAGCCCCAGCATTTT. It yields the protein CASSRTTGTNQPQHF.

The chain's CDR3 is CASSELPGNTIYF. CDR3 in DNA: TGTGCCAGCAGTGAACTTCCTGGAAACACCATATATTTT. This chain uses TRBV2 with TRBJ1-3; no definite D call. Trimming pared 2 bases from V and 2 bases from J, leaving 4 bases between. The CDR3 runs 13 residues. Germline CDR1 is SNHLY and CDR2 is FYNNEI.

The chain has TRBV3-1 (or the pseudogene TRBV3-2) and TRBJ2-7; D not certain. Germline V gene lookup returns CDR1 LGHDT and CDR2 YNNKEL (reference sequence). Trimming took off 0 bases at V and 5 bases at J, with 14 bases between the two ends. This CDR3 has 15 residues. The CDR3 sequence: CASSQDEVAAHEQYF. CDR3 nucleotide sequence: TGTGCCAGCAGCCAAGATGAGGTAGCCGCCCACGAGCAGTACTTC.

This rearrangement joins TRBV9 to TRBJ2-3; the D gene is possibly TRBD2 (7 bases). V was trimmed by 3 bases and J by 5 bases, leaving 22 bases between them. The length of the CDR3 is 17 residues. Germline-derived CDR1 and CDR2 are SGDLS and YYNGEE. CDR3 sequence: CASSAPVRGGPEDTQYF. The CDR3 DNA sequence: TGTGCCAGCAGCGCCCCGGTTAGGGGGGGGCCGGAAGATACGCAGTATTTT.

CDR3 sequence (DNA): TGTGCCAGCAGTCCCCCCCGCGGGTATCGCGGGGAGCTGTTTTTT. Its protein product is CASSPPRGYRGELFF. V is TRBV28 and J is TRBJ2-2; the D gene is possibly TRBD2 (5 bases). The V end was cut by 5 bases, the J end by 7 bases, with 17 bases between. Germline-derived CDR1 and CDR2 are MDHEN and SYDVKM. This CDR3 is built from 15 residues. Full variable domain (remainder filled in from reference TRBV28 and TRBJ2-2): DVKVTQSSRYLVKRTGEKVFLECVQDMDHENMFWYRQDPGLGLRLIYFSYDVKMKEKGDIPEGYSVSREKKERFSLILESASTNQTSMYLCASSPPRGYRGELFFGEGSRLTVL.

This sequence joins TRBV7-2 and TRBJ1-2; tentative D call: TRBD1 (6 bases). CDR1 and CDR2 from the germline V gene are SGHTA and FQGNSA. V shed 4 bases and J shed 4 bases, with 22 bases lying between them. The CDR3 consists of 17 residues. CDR3 nucleotides: TGTGCCAGCAGCTCTTTGGTAACGCCAGGGGTGGCCTATGGCTACACCTTC. This sequence encodes CASSSLVTPGVAYGYTF. Variable domain in full (rest from reference TRBV7-2 and TRBJ1-2): GAGVSQSPSNKVTEKGKDVELRCDPISGHTALYWYRQSLGQGLEFLIYFQGNSAPDKSGLPSDRFSAERTGGSVSTLTIQRTQQEDSAVYLCASSSLVTPGVAYGYTFGSGTRLTVV.

This chain joins TRBV15 and TRBJ1-5; no definite D call. Germline V CDR1 and CDR2: LNHNV, YYDKDF (reference sequence). V was clipped by 0 bases and J by 7 bases, with 7 bases between them. The CDR3 length is 13 residues. The DNA of the CDR3 is TGTGCCACCAGCAGAGATTTCAAACAGCCCCAGCATTTT. Translated, it gives CATSRDFKQPQHF.

This clone was detected only a few times. The J gene is TRBJ2-7, the V gene TRBV4-3; TRBD2 aligns across 10 bases. The CDR3 is 17 amino acids. In germline, CDR1 is LGHNA, CDR2 YSLEER. After removal of 0 bases from V and 4 bases from J, the junction contained 9 bases not matched to a gene. Here the CDR3 DNA reads TGCGCCAGCAGCCAAGATTGGCTAGCGGGAGCAGTATACGAGCAGTACTTC. Amino acid sequence: CASSQDWLAGAVYEQYF.

This chain uses TRBV6-1 with TRBJ1-2; D is perhaps TRBD1 (6 bases). V lost 3 bases, J lost 0 bases, and 11 bases lay in between. The CDR3 totals 15 residues. Germline V gives CDR1 MNHNS, CDR2 SASEGT. CDR3 amino acids: CASSDGGQTNYGYTF. The CDR3 DNA follows: TGTGCCAGCAGTGATGGAGGACAGACTAACTATGGCTACACCTTC.

This clone was seen a few times. The chain employs TRBV11-2 and TRBJ2-4; D may be TRBD2 (7 bases). Trimming shortened V by 5 bases and J by 0 bases, and 17 bases separated the two germline ends. This CDR3 comprises 17 residues. Germline CDR1 is SGHAT and CDR2 is FQNNGV. The CDR3 region is CASSQDGGQLAKNIQYF. The CDR3 coding sequence is TGTGCCAGCAGCCAGGACGGGGGGCAACTAGCCAAAAACATTCAGTACTTC.

The chain employs TRBV28 and TRBJ1-5, with 7 bases lining up with TRBD1. The CDR3 contains 16 residues. J gave up 0 bases and V 5 bases, and 7 bases lay outside the gene matches. Germline-derived CDR1 and CDR2 are MDHEN and SYDVKM. This CDR3 reads CASSIQGTYSNQPQHF. CDR3 coding DNA: TGTGCCAGCAGTATACAGGGGACCTATAGCAATCAGCCCCAGCATTTT. Using reference TRBV28 and TRBJ1-5 for the parts outside the CDR3, the full variable domain is DVKVTQSSRYLVKRTGEKVFLECVQDMDHENMFWYRQDPGLGLRLIYFSYDVKMKEKGDIPEGYSVSREKKERFSLILESASTNQTSMYLCASSIQGTYSNQPQHFGDGTRLSIL.

This sequence joins TRBV5-1 and TRBJ1-6, with D possibly TRBD1 on 6 matching bases. The CDR3 is 15 residues long. V gave up 4 bases and J gave up 3 bases, with 11 bases separating them. CDR1 and CDR2 (germline): SGHRS, YFSETQ. CDR3 region: CASSEQGNYNSPLHF. The CDR3 DNA is TGCGCCAGCAGCGAACAGGGAAACTATAATTCACCCCTCCACTTT.

The genes are TRBV10-2 and TRBJ1-2, with D perhaps matching TRBD1 (6 bases). The CDR3 is made up of 15 amino acids. Germline CDR1 is WSHSY and CDR2 is SAAADI. Deletions cut 2 bases from V and 4 bases from J, with 14 bases between. The CDR3 is CASSERQGKAYGYTF. As DNA, the CDR3 is TGCGCCAGCAGTGAGCGGCAGGGGAAAGCCTATGGCTACACCTTC.

This chain joins TRBV4-1 and TRBJ1-2, with unresolved D. Germline V gene sequence: CDR1 MGHRA, CDR2 YSYEKL. V gave up 0 bases and J gave up 1 base, with 12 bases separating them. The CDR3 sequence is 16 residues long. The CDR3 DNA is TGCGCCAGCAGCCAAGATAGCGCCAGCCGTAACTATGGCTACACCTTC. Its protein product is CASSQDSASRNYGYTF.

Note on this clone: This sample also contains other DNA sequences that code for the same CDR3. The chain combines TRBV19 with TRBJ1-6; maybe TRBD1 (5 bases). The CDR3 runs to 16 residues. The V gene's germline CDR1 is LNHDA and CDR2 SQIVND (reference sequence). The ends were cut back, 3 bases at V and 0 bases at J, with 9 bases in the middle. The CDR3 nucleotides are TGTGCCAGTAGTATTGGGGGGAGCTCCTATAATTCACCCCTCCACTTT. It codes for CASSIGGSSYNSPLHF.

V is TRBV10-3 and J is TRBJ1-2, with 12 positions matching TRBD1. The CDR3 totals 16 residues. V dropped 3 bases and J dropped 4; count of bases not matched to a gene: 6. Germline lookup yields CDR1 ENHRY and CDR2 SYGVKD. The chain's CDR3 is CAISDNPGQGAYGYTF. The CDR3 DNA follows: TGTGCCATCAGTGATAATCCGGGACAGGGGGCCTATGGCTACACCTTC.

This clone was seen a single time. This chain links TRBV6-5 with TRBJ1-1, with no clear D. The germline V gene has CDR1 MNHEY and CDR2 SVGAGI. Trimming took 6 bases from V and 1 from J, leaving 12 bases between them. The CDR3 consists of 14 residues. CDR3 sequence (DNA): TGTGCCAGCAGGATAATGAACGGGAACACTGAAGCTTTCTTT. Translation: CASRIMNGNTEAFF.

The chain links TRBV28 to TRBJ2-7, with 8 bases fitting TRBD1. Germline V gives CDR1 MDHEN, CDR2 SYDVKM. This CDR3 is 14 amino acids long. After removal of 4 bases from V and 7 bases from J, the junction contained 9 bases not matched to a gene. The CDR3 protein is CASSSPRTGLEQYF. CDR3 in DNA: TGTGCCAGCAGTTCCCCCAGGACAGGGCTGGAGCAGTACTTC.

The chain joins TRBV29-1 to TRBJ2-7; TRBD1 matches at 7 bases. V was clipped by 3 bases and J by 2 bases; unmatched bases: 10. Germline assignment: CDR1 SQVTM and CDR2 ANQGSEA. The CDR3 consists of 15 residues. CDR3 nucleotide sequence: TGCAGCGTTGAGCTCCCGGGACAGTTGGCCTACGAGCAGTACTTC. Translation gives CSVELPGQLAYEQYF.

The chain is built from TRBV6-6 and TRBJ1-5; 7 bases match TRBD1. Germline-derived CDR1 and CDR2 are MNHNY and SVGAGI (reference sequence). This CDR3 has 15 residues. V lost 5 bases, J lost 1 base, and 5 bases stayed unmatched. The CDR3 bases are TGTGCCAGCAGTCAGGGGGGAGGGAGCAATCAGCCCCAGCATTTT. This encodes CASSQGGGSNQPQHF.

This chain links TRBV15 with TRBJ1-5, with 9 bases matching TRBD1. V lost 2 bases and J lost 6; bases outside the gene matches: 5. The CDR3 is made up of 15 amino acids. Per germline, CDR1 LNHNV and CDR2 YYDKDF (reference sequence). CDR3 sequence reads: CATSRRGQGGQPQHF. For the CDR3, the DNA is TGTGCCACCAGCAGACGGGGACAGGGCGGTCAGCCCCAGCATTTT.

This clone was detected a few times. The chain couples TRBV4-1 to TRBJ1-3; the match to TRBD1 covers 10 bases. This CDR3 spans 17 amino acids. CDR1 and CDR2 from the germline V gene are MGHRA and YSYEKL. J was trimmed by 2 bases and V by 3 bases; bases with no gene match: 7. For the CDR3, the DNA is TGCGCCAGCAGCCAGGGGGACAGGGGAGGAACTGGAAACACCATATATTTT. Its translation: CASSQGDRGGTGNTIYF.

V is TRBV27 and J is TRBJ2-7; no firm D call. The CDR3 spans 12 residues. V lost 5 bases to trimming and J lost 0 bases, with 5 bases between them. Germline CDR1 MNHEY, CDR2 SMNVEV (reference sequence). CDR3 amino acids: CASSASSYEQYF. The CDR3 DNA sequence: TGTGCCAGCAGTGCTAGCTCCTACGAGCAGTACTTC.

The chain joins TRBV6-5 to TRBJ2-1; 8 positions match TRBD2. The CDR3 runs 15 residues. Germline trimming cut 0 bases from V and 10 bases from J; bases unmatched to any gene: 8. Germline V CDR1 and CDR2: MNHEY, SVGAGI. The CDR3, as DNA: TGTGCCAGCAGTTACTCGAGCCGGGGGGGCCTCGAGCAGTTCTTC. Translation gives CASSYSSRGGLEQFF.